Listed here are 19 T cell receptor beta chains from one sample, sequenced in a study of OX40 agonist ivuxolimab in advanced cancers. The repertoire was sequenced with immunoSEQ multiplex PCR; TCRdb's copy has only in-frame clones and lacks some. The table records about 28,000 clones, 65% to 80% of them present only once. This sample comprised CD4+ or CD8+ T cells sorted from blood, obtained in a trial of the OX40 agonist ivuxolimab. The origin of the receptors is an adult with an advanced solid tumor such as melanoma, head and neck, liver or kidney cancer.

The chain combines TRBV4-1 with TRBJ2-7; D possibly corresponds to TRBD2 (6 bases). The CDR3 length is 14 residues. Trimming removed 6 bases at V and 5 bases at J, with 17 bases between. Germline values: CDR1 MGHRA, CDR2 YSYEKL. CDR3 region: CASSLIGGRHEQYF. CDR3 in DNA: TGCGCCAGCAGTCTAATCGGGGGTCGGCACGAGCAGTACTTC.

V usage is TRBV2 and J usage is TRBJ2-7; D may be TRBD1 (6 bases). Between the trimmed V and J ends, which lost 5 bases and 4 bases, there was a span of 21 bases. This CDR3 is built from 16 residues. Germline CDR1 SNHLY, CDR2 FYNNEI. In nucleotides, the CDR3 is TGTGCCAGCAGTCGGAGAGGGCAGGGGAGTGCGTACGAGCAGTACTTC. It specifies CASSRRGQGSAYEQYF.

The rearrangement joins TRBV6-1 to TRBJ2-1; possibly TRBD2 for D (5 bases). V was shortened by 3 bases and J by 6 bases, with 15 bases between the two germline ends. The CDR3 has 15 residues. CDR1 and CDR2 from the germline V gene are MNHNS and SASEGT. This CDR3 reads CASSDEDWHGNEQFF. CDR3 in DNA: TGTGCCAGCAGTGATGAGGACTGGCACGGCAATGAGCAGTTCTTC.

The chain is built from TRBV15 and TRBJ2-5; a weak D match, TRBD2 (7 bases). This CDR3 is 19 amino acids long. CDR1 is LNHNV, CDR2 YYDKDF, per germline (reference sequence). Trimming took off 4 bases at V and 5 bases at J, with 29 bases between the two ends. For the CDR3, the DNA is TGTGCCACCAGCACCCTACGGGGGGCCCCTGTAAGCCTAGAGGAGACCCAGTACTTC. It codes for CATSTLRGAPVSLEETQYF.

The chain has TRBV7-3 and TRBJ2-6; no reliable D call. The CDR3 extends over 16 amino acids. The ends were cut back, 3 bases at V and 1 base at J, with 10 bases in the middle. Germline loops: CDR1 SGHTA, CDR2 FQGTGA. The CDR3 reads CASSFYSHSGANVLTF. The CDR3, as DNA: TGTGCCAGCAGCTTTTACAGCCATTCTGGGGCCAACGTCCTGACTTTC.

This chain uses TRBV6-5 with TRBJ2-2; D call uncertain. The CDR3 has 14 residues. V lost 2 bases and J 6 bases, leaving 10 bases between the germline ends. Germline-derived CDR1 and CDR2 are MNHEY and SVGAGI. CDR3 DNA: TGTGCCAGCAGTTACCAACTTAACCCCGGGGAGCTGTTTTTT. The encoded protein is CASSYQLNPGELFF.

This clone occurred once. V gene TRBV10-2 combines with J gene TRBJ2-2; D ambiguous. The germline V gene has CDR1 WSHSY and CDR2 SAAADI. The CDR3 runs 13 residues. Trimming stripped 6 bases from V and 5 bases from J, with 10 bases between. The CDR3 nucleotides read TGCGCCAGCAGCCCCACGAGTACCGGGGAGCTGTTTTTT. Its translation is CASSPTSTGELFF.

The V and J genes are TRBV5-6 and TRBJ2-1; no clear D. CDR3 length: 15 residues. The germline V gene has CDR1 SGHDT and CDR2 YYEEEE. Trimming took off 4 bases at V and 10 bases at J, with 21 bases between the two ends. This chain's CDR3 is CASSPMGTSTMEQFF. The CDR3 DNA reads as TGTGCCAGCAGCCCCATGGGTACGTCTACAATGGAGCAGTTCTTC.

This chain joins TRBV4-2 and TRBJ2-3; D might be TRBD2 (6 bases). Germline values: CDR1 LGHNA, CDR2 YNFKEQ. This CDR3 has 15 amino acids. The ends were cut back, 0 bases at V and 4 bases at J, with 11 bases in the middle. CDR3 in amino acids: CASSQDRLVADTQYF. The CDR3 region has the DNA TGTGCCAGCAGCCAAGACAGACTAGTTGCAGATACGCAGTATTTT.

The chain is built from TRBV5-6 and TRBJ2-7, with D uncertain. CDR1 SGHDT and CDR2 YYEEEE come from the germline V gene. CDR3 length: 17 residues. Trimming cost V 2 bases and J 3 bases, with 21 bases left between them. CDR3 sequence (DNA): TGTGCCAGCAGCTTAAAGAGGAGTCCGTGGATCTACTACGAGCAGTACTTC. It encodes CASSLKRSPWIYYEQYF. The full variable domain, rest sourced from reference TRBV5-6 and TRBJ2-7, is DAGVTQSPTHLIKTRGQQVTLRCSPKSGHDTVSWYQQALGQGPQFIFQYYEEEERQRGNFPDRFSGHQFPNYSSELNVNALLLGDSALYLCASSLKRSPWIYYEQYFGPGTRLTVT.

The DNA of the CDR3 is TGTGCCAGCAGCGCCTTTGGGGGACCTTACGTTTACGAGCAGTACTTC. It translates to CASSAFGGPYVYEQYF. The chain employs TRBV7-9 and TRBJ2-7, with D perhaps TRBD1 or TRBD2 (5 bases each). Germline V gives CDR1 SEHNR, CDR2 FQNEAQ (reference sequence). CDR3 length: 16 residues. V was clipped by 5 bases and J by 4 bases, with 21 bases between them.

The CDR3: CASSGRTGSTDTQYF. The CDR3, as DNA: TGTGCCAGCAGTGGCAGGACAGGGAGCACAGATACGCAGTATTTT. This chain links TRBV6-1 with TRBJ2-3; 8 bases line up with TRBD1. The V and J ends lost 4 bases and 0 bases, in that order; junction bases with no gene match: 3. Germline V gene data show CDR1 as MNHNS and CDR2 as SASEGT. CDR3 length: 15 amino acids.

The chain is built from TRBV30 and TRBJ1-5; D possibly corresponds to TRBD1 (6 bases). The V gene lost 2 bases and the J gene lost 7 bases, with 18 bases spanning the gap. Germline lookup yields CDR1 GTSNPN and CDR2 SVGIG (reference sequence). The CDR3 has 15 residues. As DNA, the CDR3 is TGTGCCTGGAGTACCGCCGCGGGGGCCGGGCAGCCCCAGCATTTT. It codes for CAWSTAAGAGQPQHF. Looking up the rest from reference TRBV30 and TRBJ1-5 gives the full variable domain: SQTIHQWPATLVQPVGSPLSLECTVEGTSNPNLYWYRQAAGRGLQLLFYSVGIGQISSEVPQNLSASRPQDRQFILSSKKLLLSDSGFYLCAWSTAAGAGQPQHFGDGTRLSIL.

V usage is TRBV7-8 and J usage is TRBJ2-7, with a tentative D call TRBD2 (6 bases). Germline V gives CDR1 SGHVS, CDR2 FQNEAQ. The CDR3 sequence is 16 residues long. V lost 2 bases, J lost 5 bases, and 19 bases lay in between. CDR3 sequence (DNA): TGTGCCAGCAGCTTACTGGGTTCCGGGGGAGGACACGAGCAGTACTTC. This codes for CASSLLGSGGGHEQYF.

This chain connects TRBV28 to TRBJ2-1; the match to TRBD2 covers 9 bases. The CDR3 is made up of 15 amino acids. V dropped 4 bases and J dropped 7; count of bases not matched to a gene: 8. CDR1 is MDHEN and CDR2 is SYDVKM in the germline V gene. CDR3 nucleotides: TGTGCCAGCAGTTCCATAGCGGGAGACGGGAATGAGCAGTTCTTC. Translating it yields CASSSIAGDGNEQFF.

The chain links TRBV11-2 to TRBJ2-1; 11 bases match TRBD2. V lost 1 base to trimming and J lost 4 bases; unmatched junction nucleotides: 3. The V gene's germline CDR1 is SGHAT and CDR2 FQNNGV. CDR3 size: 16 residues. The CDR3 sequence: CASSLALAGGYNEQFF. CDR3 DNA sequence: TGTGCCAGCAGCTTAGCCCTAGCGGGAGGATACAATGAGCAGTTCTTC.

The V gene is TRBV7-9, the J gene TRBJ2-3; D remains ambiguous. V was shortened by 5 bases and J by 3 bases, with 18 bases between the two germline ends. The CDR3 is 16 amino acids. From germline, CDR1 is SEHNR and CDR2 FQNEAQ (reference sequence). CDR3 nucleotides: TGTGCCAGCAGCAACCGACCGACCATGGCGACAGATACGCAGTATTTT. Encoded protein: CASSNRPTMATDTQYF.

The chain uses TRBV4-2 and TRBJ2-7, with 10 bases aligning to TRBD1. With 3 bases clipped from V and 4 bases from J, the junction kept 9 bases outside the gene matches. The germline CDR1 and CDR2 sequences are LGHNA and YNFKEQ. This CDR3 spans 16 amino acids. The CDR3 sequence: CASSHTAGQGLYEQYF. The DNA of the CDR3 is TGTGCCAGCAGCCACACAGCGGGACAGGGGTTGTACGAGCAGTACTTC.

V is TRBV30 and J is TRBJ2-7, with a possible D match to TRBD2 (5 bases). The V end lost 0 bases, the J end lost 2 bases, and 14 bases lay between the germline ends. Germline V gene data show CDR1 as GTSNPN and CDR2 as SVGIG (reference sequence). The CDR3 spans 15 residues. CDR3 loop: CAWSVARDLPYEQYF. The CDR3 DNA is TGTGCCTGGAGTGTTGCCCGGGATCTCCCCTACGAGCAGTACTTC.